This TCR beta chain was captured in a study of blood T cell repertoires in COVID-19. Study at large: COVID-19 samples collected from the United States, Italy and Spain covered acute and convalescent phases. In each case, the material was cDNA or gDNA derived from T cells, B-cell-depleted T cells, or PBMCs.

This table comes from immunoSEQ multiplex PCR, and its TCRdb copy is limited to in-frame clones, with some not included. The table shows some 160,000 clones, with 75% to 80% occurring only once. This CDR3 is built from 16 residues. J gave up 1 base and V 4 bases, and 3 bases lay outside the gene matches. Germline V gene sequence: CDR1 SGDLS, CDR2 YYNGEE. Sequencing was done on a sample of peripheral blood. The source of this sequence is a woman of 80 years or more with acute or convalescent COVID-19. This chain links TRBV9 with TRBJ2-1; TRBD2 aligns across 12 bases. This CDR3 reads CASSHTSGRSYNEQFF. CDR3 coding DNA: TGTGCCAGCAGCCACACTAGCGGGAGGTCCTACAATGAGCAGTTCTTC.